A single sample is the source of the 7 T cell receptor beta chains below, sequenced in a study of T cell responses to AZD1222 COVID-19 vaccine. Using immunoSEQ multiplex PCR, the repertoire was profiled, and TCRdb retains in-frame clones only, with some absent. The table lists 100,000 or so clones, 88% of them singletons. The material was peripheral blood, obtained on day 0 of AZD1222 vaccination. These receptors were collected from an adult in good health.

A single count supports this clone. The chain is built from TRBV20-1 and TRBJ2-1; D perhaps matches TRBD1 (6 bases). V was clipped by 3 bases and J by 0 bases, with 12 bases between them. The CDR3 is made up of 15 amino acids. The germline V gene has CDR1 DFQATT and CDR2 SNEGSKA (reference sequence). The CDR3, as DNA: TGCAGTGCTAGTAACAGGGACCCCTCCTACAATGAGCAGTTCTTC. Amino acids: CSASNRDPSYNEQFF.

The V and J genes are TRBV13 and TRBJ2-5; D assignment may be TRBD1 or TRBD2 (6 bases each). V lost 5 bases and J 3 bases, leaving 19 bases between the germline ends. The CDR3 consists of 16 residues. Germline lookup yields CDR1 PRHDT and CDR2 FYEKMQ (reference sequence). CDR3 sequence: CASSLGGGIEEETQYF. The DNA of the CDR3 is TGTGCCAGCAGCCTCGGAGGGGGAATCGAGGAAGAGACCCAGTACTTC.

This chain connects TRBV5-1 to TRBJ1-6; 9 bases agree with TRBD1. This CDR3 is built from 13 residues. Trimming removed 5 bases from V and 9 bases from J; junction bases left unmatched: 3. Germline V lookup: CDR1 SGHRS, CDR2 YFSETQ. This CDR3 reads CASRGQGASPLHF. The CDR3 coding sequence is TGCGCCAGCAGGGGACAGGGTGCTTCACCCCTCCACTTT.

The V call is TRBV27, the J call TRBJ1-5; D not certain. This CDR3 has 16 residues. The V gene lost 0 bases and the J gene lost 0 bases, with 9 bases spanning the gap. The germline V gene encodes CDR1 MNHEY and CDR2 SMNVEV (reference sequence). As DNA, the CDR3 is TGTGCCAGCAGTTTATCACGGGCTTATAGCAATCAGCCCCAGCATTTT. Protein: CASSLSRAYSNQPQHF.

The chain employs TRBV7-2 and TRBJ1-2; D gene ambiguous. Trimming cost V 1 base and J 11 bases, with 14 bases left between them. Germline CDR1 and CDR2: SGHTA and FQGNSA. This CDR3 comprises 13 residues. This CDR3 is CASSLGVQISYTF. The CDR3 DNA follows: TGTGCCAGCAGCTTAGGCGTACAAATTAGTTACACCTTC.

This chain uses TRBV20-1 with TRBJ1-1; D is possibly TRBD1 (6 bases). The CDR3 consists of 13 residues. Germline V CDR1 and CDR2: DFQATT, SNEGSKA (reference sequence). Trimming left V 3 bases short and J 4 bases short, with 12 bases between. In DNA, the CDR3 is TGCAGTGCTAGTAAGGGGGTGACCACTGAAGCTTTCTTT. Translating it yields CSASKGVTTEAFF.

In this sample, this clone turned up once. J is TRBJ2-1 and V is TRBV15; no reliable D call. Germline CDR1 is LNHNV and CDR2 is YYDKDF (reference sequence). CDR3 length equals 14 residues. V lost 5 bases to trimming and J lost 0 bases, with 8 bases between them. CDR3 region: CATSLMSSYNEQFF. CDR3 nucleotide sequence: TGTGCCACCAGCCTTATGAGCTCCTACAATGAGCAGTTCTTC. Looking up the rest from reference TRBV15 and TRBJ2-1 gives the full variable domain: DAMVIQNPRYQVTQFGKPVTLSCSQTLNHNVMYWYQQKSSQAPKLLFHYYDKDFNNEADTPDNFQSRRPNTSFCFLDIRSPGLGDTAMYLCATSLMSSYNEQFFGPGTRLTVL.